The sequence of this T cell receptor beta chain was determined in a study of blood T cell repertoires in COVID-19. Original handling: Using reference gene primer amplification, nucleated cell counts were estimated. Sequenced by immunoSEQ multiplex PCR; TCRdb stores in-frame clones only, minus some. Clonal size and the V and J genes are those of that table, whereas D and trimming came from the DNA. The table includes 150,000 to 200,000 clones, approximately 80% detected once. Germline V gene lookup returns CDR1 SGDLS and CDR2 YYNGEE. The CDR3 spans 13 residues. Trimming cost V 7 bases and J 0 bases; bases outside gene matches: 2.

Sequencing was performed on peripheral blood. This chain connects TRBV9 to TRBJ2-3; 7 nucleotides agree with TRBD2. The TCR was taken from a woman in her seventies with COVID-19, enrolled during active disease. This CDR3 is CASASGSTDTQYF. Written as DNA, the CDR3 is TGTGCCAGCGCTAGCGGCAGCACAGATACGCAGTATTTT.